The sequence of this TCR beta chain was determined in a study of cytomegalovirus exposure and HLA in healthy donors. Study at large: Caucasian-associated ancestry cluster membership applied to about 80% of some 400 genotyped donors.

This CDR3 is built from 14 residues. Germline-derived CDR1 and CDR2 are SGDLS and YYNGEE. The PCR used 60 Vbeta and 13 Jbeta primers. Data came from immunoSEQ multiplex PCR; TCRdb stores just in-frame clones and leaves some out. The sample has nearly 300,000 clones; about nine tenths are singletons. The chain couples TRBV9 to TRBJ2-5, with a weak D call TRBD1 (6 bases). The end of the DNA fits TRBJ2-7 better, so the J call may be wrong. This TCR was sampled from a man between 35 and 55 years old in good health and CMV-seropositive. Material for sequencing was PBMCs. The CDR3 nucleotides are TGTGCCAGCAGCGCCGGACCGACAGGCTACGAGCAGTACTTC. This encodes CASSAGPTGYEQYF.